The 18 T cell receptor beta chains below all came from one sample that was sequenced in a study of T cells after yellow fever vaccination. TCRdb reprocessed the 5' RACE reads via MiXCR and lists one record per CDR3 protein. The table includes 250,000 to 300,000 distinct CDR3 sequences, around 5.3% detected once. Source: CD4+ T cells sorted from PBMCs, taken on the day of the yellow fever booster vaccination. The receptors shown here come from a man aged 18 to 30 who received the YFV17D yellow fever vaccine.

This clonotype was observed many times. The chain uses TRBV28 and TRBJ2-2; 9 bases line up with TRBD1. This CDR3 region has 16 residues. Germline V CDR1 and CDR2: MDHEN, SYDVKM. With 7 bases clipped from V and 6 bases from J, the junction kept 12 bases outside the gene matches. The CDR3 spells CASTPRTGDMPGELFF. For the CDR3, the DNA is TGTGCCAGCACCCCAAGGACAGGGGATATGCCCGGGGAGCTGTTTTTT.

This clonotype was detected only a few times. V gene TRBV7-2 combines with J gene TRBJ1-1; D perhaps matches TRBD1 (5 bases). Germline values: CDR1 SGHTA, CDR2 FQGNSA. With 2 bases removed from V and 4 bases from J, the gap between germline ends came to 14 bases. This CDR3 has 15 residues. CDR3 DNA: TGTGCCAGCAGCTTAAGAGGGGCGGGGGGCACTGAAGCTTTCTTT. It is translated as CASSLRGAGGTEAFF. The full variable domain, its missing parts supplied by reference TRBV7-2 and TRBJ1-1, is GAGVSQSPSNKVTEKGKDVELRCDPISGHTALYWYRQSLGQGLEFLIYFQGNSAPDKSGLPSDRFSAERTGGSVSTLTIQRTQQEDSAVYLCASSLRGAGGTEAFFGQGTRLTVV.

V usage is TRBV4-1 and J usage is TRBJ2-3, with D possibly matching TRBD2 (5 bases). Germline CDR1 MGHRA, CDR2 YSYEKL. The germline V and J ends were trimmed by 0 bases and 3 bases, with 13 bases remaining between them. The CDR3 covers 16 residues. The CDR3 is CASSQDRGELTDTQYF. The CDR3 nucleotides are TGCGCCAGCAGCCAAGATCGTGGGGAGCTGACAGATACGCAGTATTTT.

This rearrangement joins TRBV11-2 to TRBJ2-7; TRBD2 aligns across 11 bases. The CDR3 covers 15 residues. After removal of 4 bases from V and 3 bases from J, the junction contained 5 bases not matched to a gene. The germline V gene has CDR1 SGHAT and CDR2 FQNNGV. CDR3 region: CASSSISGGDYEQYF. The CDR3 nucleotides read TGTGCCAGCAGCTCGATTAGCGGGGGGGACTACGAGCAGTACTTC. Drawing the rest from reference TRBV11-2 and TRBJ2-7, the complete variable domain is EAGVAQSPRYKIIEKRQSVAFWCNPISGHATLYWYQQILGQGPKLLIQFQNNGVVDDSQLPKDRFSAERLKGVDSTLKIQPAKLEDSAVYLCASSSISGGDYEQYFGPGTRLTVT.

CDR3 sequence: CASRLDPNTEAFF. The CDR3 DNA is TGTGCCAGCAGGCTAGATCCGAACACTGAAGCTTTCTTT. The chain joins TRBV5-4 to TRBJ1-1; D unclear. The CDR3 consists of 13 residues. Trimming pared 5 bases from V and 1 base from J, leaving 9 bases between. Germline loops: CDR1 SGHNT, CDR2 YYREEE (reference sequence).

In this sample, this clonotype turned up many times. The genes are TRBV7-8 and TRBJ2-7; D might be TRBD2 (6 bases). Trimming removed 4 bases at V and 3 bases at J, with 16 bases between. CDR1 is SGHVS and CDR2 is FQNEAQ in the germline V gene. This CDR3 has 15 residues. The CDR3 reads CASSSPGGRGYEQYV. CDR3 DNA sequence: TGTGCCAGCAGCTCGCCCGGGGGTCGGGGCTACGAGCAGTACGTC.

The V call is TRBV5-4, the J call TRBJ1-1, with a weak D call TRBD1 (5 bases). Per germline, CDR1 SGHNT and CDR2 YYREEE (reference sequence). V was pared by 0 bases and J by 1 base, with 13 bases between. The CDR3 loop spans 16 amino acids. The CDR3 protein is CASSLDPGGTNTEAFF. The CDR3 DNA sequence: TGTGCCAGCAGCTTGGATCCGGGGGGTACGAACACTGAAGCTTTCTTT.

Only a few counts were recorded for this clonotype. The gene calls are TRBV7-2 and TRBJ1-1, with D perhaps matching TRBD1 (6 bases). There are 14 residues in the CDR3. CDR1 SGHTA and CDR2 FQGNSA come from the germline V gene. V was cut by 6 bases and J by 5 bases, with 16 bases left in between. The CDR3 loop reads CASREGGFRTEAFF. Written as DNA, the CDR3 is TGTGCCAGCAGGGAGGGGGGGTTTCGAACTGAAGCTTTCTTT.

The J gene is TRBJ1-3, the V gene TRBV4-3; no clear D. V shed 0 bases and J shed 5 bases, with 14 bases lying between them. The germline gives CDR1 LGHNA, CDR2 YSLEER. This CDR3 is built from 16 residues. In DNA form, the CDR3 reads TGCGCCAGCAGCCAAGATGGCTCGTTGGGAAGAAACACCATATATTTT. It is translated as CASSQDGSLGRNTIYF.

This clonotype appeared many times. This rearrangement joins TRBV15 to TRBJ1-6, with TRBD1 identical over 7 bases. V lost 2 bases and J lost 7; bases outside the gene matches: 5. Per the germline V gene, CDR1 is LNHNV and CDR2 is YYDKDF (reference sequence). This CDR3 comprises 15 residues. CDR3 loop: CATSRTGTDNSPLHF. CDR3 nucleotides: TGTGCCACCAGCAGAACCGGGACAGACAATTCACCCCTCCACTTT.

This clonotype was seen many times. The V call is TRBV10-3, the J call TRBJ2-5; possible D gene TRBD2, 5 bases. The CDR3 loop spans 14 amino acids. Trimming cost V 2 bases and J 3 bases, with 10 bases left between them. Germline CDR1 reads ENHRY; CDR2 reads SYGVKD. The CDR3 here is CAISEPRREETQYF. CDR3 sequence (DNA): TGTGCCATCAGTGAGCCCCGGCGGGAAGAGACCCAGTACTTC.

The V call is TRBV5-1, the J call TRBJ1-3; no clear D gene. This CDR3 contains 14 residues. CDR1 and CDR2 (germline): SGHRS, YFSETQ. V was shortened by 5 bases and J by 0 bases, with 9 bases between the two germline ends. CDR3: CASSSVVSGNTIYF. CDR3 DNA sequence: TGCGCCAGCAGTTCAGTCGTCTCTGGAAACACCATATATTTT. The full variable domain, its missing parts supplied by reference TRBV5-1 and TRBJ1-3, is KAGVTQTPRYLIKTRGQQVTLSCSPISGHRSVSWYQQTPGQGLQFLFEYFSETQRNKGNFPGRFSGRQFSNSRSEMNVSTLELGDSALYLCASSSVVSGNTIYFGEGSWLTVV.

The CDR3 here is CSAKLAGTTDTQYF. The CDR3 region has the DNA TGCAGTGCGAAACTAGCGGGGACCACAGATACGCAGTATTTT. The V gene is TRBV20-1, the J gene TRBJ2-3; TRBD2 aligns across 10 bases. The junction had 5 bases not matched to a gene; V was cut back by 6 bases and J by 2 bases. Looked up from germline, CDR1 is DFQATT and CDR2 is SNEGSKA (reference sequence). The CDR3 consists of 14 residues.

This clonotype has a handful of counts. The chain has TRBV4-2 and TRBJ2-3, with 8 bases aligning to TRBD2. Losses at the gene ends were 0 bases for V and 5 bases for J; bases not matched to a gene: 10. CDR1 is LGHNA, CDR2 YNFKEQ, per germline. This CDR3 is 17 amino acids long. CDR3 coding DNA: TGTGCCAGCAGCCAAGATGGCAACGGGGGGGCTAGAGATACGCAGTATTTT. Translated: CASSQDGNGGARDTQYF.

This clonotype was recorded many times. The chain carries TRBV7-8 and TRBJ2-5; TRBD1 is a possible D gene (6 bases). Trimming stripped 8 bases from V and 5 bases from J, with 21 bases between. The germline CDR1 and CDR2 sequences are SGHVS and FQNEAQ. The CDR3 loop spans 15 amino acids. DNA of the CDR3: TGTGCCAGCGACCGCAGAACAGGGACGGGCGAGACCCAGTACTTC. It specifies CASDRRTGTGETQYF.

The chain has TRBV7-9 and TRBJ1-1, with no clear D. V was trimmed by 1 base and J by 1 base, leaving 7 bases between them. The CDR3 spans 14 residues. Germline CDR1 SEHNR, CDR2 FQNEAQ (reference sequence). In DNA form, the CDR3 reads TGTGCCAGCAGCTTAGGCGCGGGGAACACTGAAGCTTTCTTT. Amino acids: CASSLGAGNTEAFF. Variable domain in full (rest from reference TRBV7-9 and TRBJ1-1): DTGVSQNPRHKITKRGQNVTFRCDPISEHNRLYWYRQTLGQGPEFLTYFQNEAQLEKSRLLSDRFSAERPKGSFSTLEIQRTEQGDSAMYLCASSLGAGNTEAFFGQGTRLTVV.

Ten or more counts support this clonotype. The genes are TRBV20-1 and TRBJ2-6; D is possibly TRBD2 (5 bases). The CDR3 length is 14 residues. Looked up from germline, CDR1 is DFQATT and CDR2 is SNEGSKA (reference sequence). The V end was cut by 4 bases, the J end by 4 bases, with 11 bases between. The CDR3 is CSATRGPGANVLTF. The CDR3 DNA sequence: TGCAGTGCTACTCGGGGTCCCGGGGCCAACGTCCTGACTTTC.

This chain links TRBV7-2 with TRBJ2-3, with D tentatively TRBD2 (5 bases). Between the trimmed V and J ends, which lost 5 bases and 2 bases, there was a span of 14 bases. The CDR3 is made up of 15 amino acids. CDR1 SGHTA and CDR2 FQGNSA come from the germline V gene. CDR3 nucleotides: TGTGCCAGCAGCATACCTACTAGTGACACAGATACGCAGTATTTT. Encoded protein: CASSIPTSDTDTQYF.